Listed below are T cell receptor beta chains from one sample, sequenced in a study of identical twins. TCRdb processed the 5' RACE reads anew with MiXCR; each CDR3 protein has one entry. The table records hundreds of thousands of distinct CDR3 sequences, 15% to 20% of them present only once. Separately, the same data were catalogued under a study of T cells expressing NK-cell markers.

Sequences were obtained from PBMCs. The origin of the receptors is a woman aged 18-29 years in good health. Both conserved end residues are part of each CDR3. The D gene is left open where the match is weak. The size field is filled for only some rows; it gives once, few, many or a size class.

v_call	cdr3_length	j_call	d_call	clone_size	cdr3_aa	cdr3_nt
TRBV6-2/TRBV6-3	12	TRBJ2-7	NA	NA	CASSYPYEEQYF	TGTGCCAGCAGTTACCCCTACGAGGAGCAGTACTTC
TRBV14	14	TRBJ1-3	NA	NA	CASSRAFSGNTIYF	TGTGCCAGCAGCCGTGCCTTCTCTGGAAACACCATATATTTT
TRBV10-3	15	TRBJ2-6	NA	few	CAISKDSSGANVLTF	TGTGCCATCAGCAAAGACAGCTCTGGGGCCAACGTCCTGACTTTC
TRBV20-1	16	TRBJ2-3	TRBD2	few	CSALRTSGGAGDTQYF	TGCAGTGCCCTTCGGACTAGCGGGGGGGCAGGAGATACGCAGTATTTT
TRBV5-1	13	TRBJ2-7	NA	NA	CASSVEDFRGSFF	TGCGCCAGCAGCGTAGAAGACTTCAGGGGTTCGTTTTTC
TRBV20-1	15	TRBJ2-7	TRBD2	NA	CSARTSGGWSYEQYF	TGCAGTGCAAGGACTAGCGGGGGGTGGTCCTACGAGCAGTACTTC
TRBV3-1	14	TRBJ1-1	NA	few	CASSRGATNTEAFF	TGTGCCAGCAGCCGAGGAGCCACGAACACTGAAGCTTTCTTT
TRBV5-1	14	TRBJ2-1	TRBD1	NA	CASTTGTGNNEQFF	TGCGCCTCCACAACCGGGACAGGTAACAATGAGCAGTTCTTC
TRBV20-1	15	TRBJ2-1	TRBD2	NA	CSAPTSGGAELEQFF	TGCAGTGCCCCGACTAGCGGGGGGGCAGAATTAGAGCAGTTCTTC
TRBV6-1	13	TRBJ2-2	NA	NA	CASSLPYGGELFF	TGTGCCAGCAGCCTCCCATACGGCGGGGAGCTGTTTTTT
TRBV12-3/TRBV12-4	15	TRBJ2-7	NA	many	CASSPGVGVIYEQYF	TGTGCCAGCAGTCCCGGGGTCGGGGTAATCTACGAGCAGTACTTC
TRBV12-3/TRBV12-4	15	TRBJ2-3	TRBD2	few	CASSFPSGQTDTQYF	TGTGCCAGCAGTTTCCCTAGCGGGCAGACAGATACGCAGTATTTT
TRBV29-1	16	TRBJ2-1	TRBD1	NA	CSVSARTGVPNNEQFF	TGCAGCGTTTCGGCACGGACAGGGGTCCCAAACAATGAGCAGTTCTTC
TRBV27	13	TRBJ1-1	NA	NA	CASSFPGRGEAFF	TGTGCCAGCAGTTTTCCCGGACGGGGCGAAGCTTTCTTT
TRBV7-7	14	TRBJ2-5	NA	few	CASSPVTLQETQYF	TGTGCCAGCAGTCCTGTGACCCTCCAAGAGACCCAGTACTTC
TRBV20-1	11	TRBJ1-1	NA	NA	CSARTGTEAFF	TGCAGTGCTAGAACGGGCACTGAAGCTTTCTTT
TRBV25-1	15	TRBJ2-1	NA	NA	CASSSYRGANNEQFF	TGTGCCAGCAGTTCTTACCGGGGGGCAAACAATGAGCAGTTCTTC
TRBV10-3	14	TRBJ1-5	TRBD1	few	CAIGTGDSNQPQHF	TGTGCCATCGGGACAGGAGATAGCAATCAGCCCCAGCATTTT
TRBV5-1	14	TRBJ2-1	NA	NA	CASSSEGPDNEQFF	TGCGCCAGCAGCTCAGAGGGGCCGGACAATGAGCAGTTCTTC
TRBV10-3	13	TRBJ2-1	TRBD2	many	CAIGTSGYNEQFF	TGTGCCATCGGGACTAGCGGCTACAATGAGCAGTTCTTC
TRBV7-9	15	TRBJ2-3	TRBD2	few	CASSLNGLETDTQYF	TGTGCCAGCAGCTTAAACGGACTAGAGACAGATACGCAGTATTTT
TRBV11-3	18	TRBJ2-5	TRBD2	many	CASSFGWGGGVIQETQYF	TGTGCCAGCAGCTTCGGCTGGGGCGGGGGGGTAATTCAAGAGACCCAGTACTTC
TRBV5-1	14	TRBJ2-7	TRBD2	few	CASSPVTSGREQYF	TGCGCCAGCAGCCCAGTGACTAGCGGGAGAGAGCAGTACTTC
TRBV6-2/TRBV6-3	15	TRBJ2-1	TRBD2	NA	CASSYLLTSGNEQFF	TGTGCCAGCAGTTACCTCCTGACTAGCGGGAATGAGCAGTTCTTC
TRBV7-2	14	TRBJ1-2	TRBD1	few	CASSLGQGFYGYTF	TGTGCCAGCAGCTTGGGACAGGGCTTCTATGGCTACACCTTC
TRBV12-3/TRBV12-4	14	TRBJ2-7	TRBD2	NA	CASMLAGYTYEQYF	TGTGCCAGCATGCTAGCGGGCTACACCTACGAGCAGTACTTC
TRBV5-1	18	TRBJ2-7	TRBD2	NA	CASSLALRDYLSDYEQYF	TGCGCCAGCAGCTTGGCCCTCCGGGACTACCTCTCTGACTACGAGCAGTACTTC
TRBV6-4	15	TRBJ2-1	TRBD2	few	CASSGTTSGHNEQFF	TGTGCCAGCAGTGGCACGACTAGCGGGCACAATGAGCAGTTCTTC
TRBV4-2	17	TRBJ2-2	NA	NA	CASSQFVQGRGTGELFF	TGTGCCAGCAGCCAATTCGTACAGGGAAGAGGAACCGGGGAGCTGTTTTTT
TRBV20-1	13	TRBJ2-3	TRBD1	few	CSATGTGTDTQYF	TGCAGTGCTACCGGGACAGGGACAGATACGCAGTATTTT
TRBV29-1	14	TRBJ2-3	NA	NA	CSVEDSRGADTQYF	TGCAGCGTTGAAGATAGTCGAGGGGCAGATACGCAGTATTTT
TRBV15	13	TRBJ2-7	TRBD1	few	CATGTGATYEQYF	TGTGCCACCGGGACAGGGGCTACCTACGAGCAGTACTTC
TRBV20-1	15	TRBJ2-6	NA	NA	CSASLRGMGANVLTF	TGCAGTGCTAGTTTGAGGGGAATGGGGGCCAACGTCCTGACTTTC
TRBV29-1	15	TRBJ2-1	TRBD2	many	CSTRQPGLAWNEQFF	TGCAGCACCAGACAGCCGGGACTAGCGTGGAATGAGCAGTTCTTC
TRBV6-2/TRBV6-3	16	TRBJ2-3	TRBD2	few	CASSYRKAGHTDTQYF	TGTGCCAGCAGTTACCGGAAAGCGGGGCACACAGATACGCAGTATTTT
TRBV14	18	TRBJ2-1	NA	NA	CASSQDLEHPDPYNEQFF	TGTGCCAGCAGCCAAGATTTGGAGCACCCAGACCCATACAATGAGCAGTTCTTC
TRBV6-1	13	TRBJ1-1	TRBD1	few	CASRGPGGTEAFF	TGTGCCAGCAGAGGCCCAGGGGGGACTGAAGCTTTCTTT
TRBV7-2	16	TRBJ2-7	NA	once	CASSLVAVGGNYEQYF	TGTGCCAGCAGCTTAGTCGCAGTCGGAGGGAACTACGAGCAGTACTTC
TRBV6-5	14	TRBJ1-6	NA	NA	CASSYGQGNGPLHF	TGTGCCAGCAGTTACGGTCAGGGAAATGGACCCCTCCACTTT
TRBV5-1	13	TRBJ1-6	NA	few	CASSSGIEAPLHF	TGCGCCAGCAGCTCAGGGATCGAGGCACCCCTCCACTTT
TRBV7-2	17	TRBJ2-3	TRBD1	few	CASSPRRPGQGTDTQYF	TGTGCCAGCAGCCCCCGTCGACCGGGACAGGGGACAGATACGCAGTATTTT
TRBV20-1	14	TRBJ2-5	NA	few	CSARPAGRLETQYF	TGCAGTGCCAGACCCGCGGGGAGATTGGAGACCCAGTACTTC
TRBV6-5	15	TRBJ2-1	TRBD2	few	CASSYSSGRINEQFF	TGTGCCAGCAGTTACTCATCCGGGAGGATCAATGAGCAGTTCTTC
TRBV7-9	12	TRBJ2-3	NA	many	CASSFTGLSQYF	TGTGCCAGCAGCTTCACGGGTCTCTCGCAGTATTTT
TRBV6-1	15	TRBJ2-1	NA	many	CASSGRLSSYNEQFF	TGTGCCAGCAGTGGCCGACTTTCTAGTTACAATGAGCAGTTCTTC
TRBV3-1	16	TRBJ2-5	NA	NA	CASSQSSSPTGETQYF	TGTGCCAGCAGCCAATCCTCCTCCCCGACCGGAGAGACCCAGTACTTC
TRBV10-1	15	TRBJ2-1	TRBD2	few	CASTYSGRSRNEQFF	TGCGCCAGCACTTATAGCGGGAGAAGTAGGAATGAGCAGTTCTTC
TRBV12-3/TRBV12-4	15	TRBJ2-7	TRBD2	few	CASSLSLGGWYEQYF	TGTGCCAGCAGTTTATCCCTCGGGGGGTGGTACGAGCAGTACTTC
TRBV30	19	TRBJ2-5	TRBD2	NA	CAWSVEVLASGWNQETQYF	TGTGCCTGGAGTGTAGAGGTTCTGGCTAGCGGGTGGAATCAAGAGACCCAGTACTTC